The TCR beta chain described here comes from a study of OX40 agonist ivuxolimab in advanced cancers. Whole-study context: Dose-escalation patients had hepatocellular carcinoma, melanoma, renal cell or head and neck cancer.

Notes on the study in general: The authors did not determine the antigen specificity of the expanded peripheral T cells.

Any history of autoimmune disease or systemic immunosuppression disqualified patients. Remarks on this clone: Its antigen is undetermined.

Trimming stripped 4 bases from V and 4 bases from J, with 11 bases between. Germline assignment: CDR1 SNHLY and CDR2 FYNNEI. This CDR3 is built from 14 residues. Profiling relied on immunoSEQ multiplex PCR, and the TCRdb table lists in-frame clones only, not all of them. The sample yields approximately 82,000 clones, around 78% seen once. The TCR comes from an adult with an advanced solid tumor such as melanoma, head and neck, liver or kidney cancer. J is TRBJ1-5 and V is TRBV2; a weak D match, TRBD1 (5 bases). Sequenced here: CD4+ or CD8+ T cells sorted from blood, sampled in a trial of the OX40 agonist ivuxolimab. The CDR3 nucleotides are TGTGCCAGCAGTGTCAGACAGCAGAATCAGCCCCAGCATTTT. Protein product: CASSVRQQNQPQHF.